These 8 T cell receptor beta chains were sequenced from one sample in a study of response to subunit inactivated influenza vaccine. TCRdb re-called the RT-PCR reads with MiXCR, one entry per CDR3 protein. The sample holds 450,000 to 550,000 distinct CDR3 sequences, about 25% seen once. The specimen was CD4+ T cells sorted from PBMCs, collected around 5 days after vaccination. The receptors shown here come from a man in his fifties who received an inactivated influenza vaccine.

The V call is TRBV20-1, the J call TRBJ2-7, with TRBD1 matching over 11 bases. V dropped 6 bases and J dropped 3; count of bases not matched to a gene: 4. Germline V lookup: CDR1 DFQATT, CDR2 SNEGSKA (reference sequence). This CDR3 has 13 residues. The DNA of the CDR3 is TGCAGTGCGCCGGGACAGGGGGTCTACGAGCAGTACTTC. It is translated as CSAPGQGVYEQYF.

The rearrangement links TRBV7-8 to TRBJ2-1; 9 nucleotides match TRBD2. CDR3 length: 15 amino acids. After removal of 5 bases from V and 5 bases from J, the junction contained 7 bases not matched to a gene. Germline lookup yields CDR1 SGHVS and CDR2 FQNEAQ. The CDR3 nucleotides read TGTGCCAGCAGCCAATTAGCGGGAGCGCACAATGAGCAGTTCTTC. This sequence encodes CASSQLAGAHNEQFF.

This clonotype was counted only a few times. The CDR3 DNA reads as TGTGCCAGCAGTTTAGGATCTGGGACAGGGGATTTAGGAGAGCAGTACTTC. The encoded protein is CASSLGSGTGDLGEQYF. The rearrangement joins TRBV12-3 or TRBV12-4 to TRBJ2-7, with TRBD1 identical over 10 bases. V lost 1 base to trimming and J lost 7 bases; unmatched junction nucleotides: 13. This CDR3 is 17 amino acids long.

The genes are TRBV25-1 and TRBJ1-6; TRBD1 matches at 7 bases. Germline trimming cut 4 bases from V and 0 bases from J; bases unmatched to any gene: 12. This CDR3 is 19 amino acids long. Germline assignment: CDR1 MGHDK and CDR2 SYGVNS. CDR3 protein: CASSGRQGTAASYNSPLHF. The CDR3 DNA reads TGTGCCAGCAGTGGAAGACAGGGCACCGCCGCCTCCTATAATTCACCCCTCCACTTT.

The chain has TRBV19 and TRBJ1-1, with a weak D call TRBD1 (6 bases). The V end was cut by 5 bases, the J end by 9 bases, with 13 bases between. The germline V gene encodes CDR1 LNHDA and CDR2 SQIVND (reference sequence). The CDR3 is 12 amino acids. The CDR3, as DNA: TGTGCCAGTAGTTCCGGTGGGACAAAAGCTTTCTTT. This encodes CASSSGGTKAFF.

The V call is TRBV7-8, the J call TRBJ2-3; 7 nucleotides align to TRBD1. In germline, CDR1 is SGHVS, CDR2 FQNEAQ. J lost 6 bases, V lost 1 base, and 7 bases had no gene match. This CDR3 has 15 residues. The CDR3 is CASSLVGRGSDTQYF. The CDR3 DNA is TGTGCCAGCAGCTTAGTGGGCAGGGGGTCCGATACGCAGTATTTT. The full variable domain, its missing parts supplied by reference TRBV7-8 and TRBJ2-3, is GAGVSQSPRYKVAKRGQDVALRCDPISGHVSLFWYQQALGQGPEFLTYFQNEAQLDKSGLPSDRFFAERPEGSVSTLKIQRTQQEDSAVYLCASSLVGRGSDTQYFGPGTRLTVL.

A few counts support this clonotype. J is TRBJ2-2 and V is TRBV12-3 or TRBV12-4; D gene unclear. CDR3 size: 14 residues. The V end lost 2 bases, the J end lost 8 bases, and 12 bases lay between the germline ends. CDR3 sequence (DNA): TGTGCCAGCAGTTTATTCATATCAGCGGGGGAGCTGTTTTTT. Encoded protein: CASSLFISAGELFF.

This clonotype was seen a handful of times. The rearrangement links TRBV28 to TRBJ2-1, with no clear D. V was clipped by 6 bases and J by 0 bases, with 18 bases between them. CDR1 MDHEN and CDR2 SYDVKM come from the germline V gene. There are 17 residues in the CDR3. The CDR3 nucleotides read TGTGCCAGCAGCAAGTCGTCGGGCTTAAGCTCCTACAATGAGCAGTTCTTC. Translation gives CASSKSSGLSSYNEQFF.